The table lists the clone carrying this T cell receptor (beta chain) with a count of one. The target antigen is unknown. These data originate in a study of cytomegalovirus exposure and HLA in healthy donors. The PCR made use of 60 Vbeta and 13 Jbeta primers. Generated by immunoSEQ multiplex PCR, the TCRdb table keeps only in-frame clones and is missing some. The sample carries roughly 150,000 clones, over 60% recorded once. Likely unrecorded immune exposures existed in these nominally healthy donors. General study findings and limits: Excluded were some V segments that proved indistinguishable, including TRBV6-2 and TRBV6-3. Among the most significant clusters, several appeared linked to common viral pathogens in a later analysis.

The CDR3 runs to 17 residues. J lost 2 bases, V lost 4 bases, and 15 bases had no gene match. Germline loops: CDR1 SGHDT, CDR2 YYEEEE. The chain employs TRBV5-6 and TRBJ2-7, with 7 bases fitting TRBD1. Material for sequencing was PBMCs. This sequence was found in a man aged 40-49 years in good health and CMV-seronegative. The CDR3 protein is CASSTEETGTPTYEQYF. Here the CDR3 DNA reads TGTGCCAGCAGCACGGAGGAGACAGGGACCCCCACCTACGAGCAGTACTTC.